The rows below give T cell receptor beta chains drawn from one sample of a study of OX40 agonist ivuxolimab in advanced cancers. The repertoire was sequenced with immunoSEQ multiplex PCR; TCRdb's copy has only in-frame clones and lacks some. The sample includes approximately 58,000 clones, roughly 80% of them seen just once. The sequencing here drew on CD4+ or CD8+ T cells sorted from blood, taken in a trial of the OX40 agonist ivuxolimab. Receptors originate from an adult with an advanced solid tumor such as melanoma, head and neck, liver or kidney cancer. CDR3s include the opening cysteine and the closing phenylalanine or tryptophan. A D gene is named only where the DNA matches it firmly. Rows may omit the clone size; those that give it use once, few, many or a size class.

j_call d_call v_call clone_size cdr3_aa cdr3_nt
TRBJ1-2 - TRBV6-5 - CASSNRQDFYGYTF TGTGCCAGCAGTAACCGACAGGACTTCTATGGCTACACCTTC
TRBJ2-1 TRBD2 TRBV5-1 - CASSSLAGARDEQFF TGCGCCAGCAGCTCCCTAGCGGGGGCTAGGGATGAGCAGTTCTTC
TRBJ2-7 - TRBV5-6 - CARGVPYEQYF TGTGCCAGGGGGGTGCCCTACGAGCAGTACTTC
TRBJ2-5 - TRBV29-1 few CSVEGAGWLGGQETQYF TGCAGCGTTGAAGGGGCCGGTTGGTTGGGGGGCCAAGAGACCCAGTACTTC
TRBJ2-3 - TRBV18 - CASSPSTDTQYF TGTGCCAGCTCACCGTCCACAGATACGCAGTATTTT
TRBJ2-2 TRBD1 TRBV19 many CASSAGQGAGTGELFF TGTGCCAGTAGTGCGGGACAGGGGGCTGGTACCGGGGAGCTGTTTTTT
TRBJ2-1 TRBD1 TRBV5-1 - CASSYIGQASYNEQFF TGCGCCAGCAGCTACATCGGACAGGCTTCCTACAATGAGCAGTTCTTC
TRBJ2-7 TRBD2 TRBV5-1 - CASSWGGGKTYEQYF TGCGCCAGCAGTTGGGGCGGGGGAAAAACCTACGAGCAGTACTTC
TRBJ2-3 TRBD2 TRBV9 - CASSPLAVPSTDTQYF TGTGCCAGCAGCCCACTAGCGGTTCCTAGCACAGATACGCAGTATTTT
TRBJ1-5 - TRBV5-5 - CASSLQRGNQPQHF TGTGCCAGCAGCTTACAAAGAGGCAATCAGCCCCAGCATTTT
TRBJ1-3 - TRBV6-5 - CASSPTLADGNTIYF TGTGCCAGCAGCCCCACCCTGGCCGATGGAAACACCATATATTTT
TRBJ2-6 - TRBV7-9 - CASSLVPLAGANVLTF TGTGCCAGCAGCTTAGTGCCTCTGGCTGGGGCCAACGTCCTGACTTTC
TRBJ1-3 - TRBV5-1 few CASSPTLLQSLSGNTIYF TGCGCCAGCAGCCCCACCCTGCTACAGAGCCTCTCTGGAAACACCATATATTTT
TRBJ1-4 - TRBV30 - CAWSVLNNEKLFF TGTGCCTGGAGTGTACTAAACAATGAAAAACTGTTTTTT
TRBJ2-7 - TRBV10-3 - CAISPRAGTYEQYF TGTGCCATCAGTCCCAGGGCCGGAACCTACGAGCAGTACTTC
TRBJ2-7 TRBD2 TRBV5-1 - CASSYRTSGSYEQYF TGCGCCAGCAGCTACCGGACTAGCGGATCCTACGAGCAGTACTTC
TRBJ1-1 - TRBV19 - CASSIQGGLNTEAFF TGTGCCAGTAGTATACAGGGAGGGCTGAACACTGAAGCTTTCTTT